This entry concerns a single T cell receptor beta chain. The antigen is not known. V was pared by 5 bases and J by 8 bases, with 11 bases of the junction left unmatched. The CDR3 is 15 amino acids. Per germline, CDR1 LNHDA and CDR2 SQIVND (reference sequence). TCRdb keeps only in-frame clones here, not all; method: immunoSEQ multiplex PCR. The sample has about 72,000 clones, almost 85% seen once. This sample is part of a study of T cells in localized non-small cell lung cancer. Findings and caveats of the study: Median around 56 top-100 tumor clones were shared with paired adjacent lung. Heterogeneity stays possible, as sequencing covered only one tumor region. Maximal T cell clonality occurred in uninvolved adjacent lung, with tumor ranking below it.

This material consisted of peripheral blood, taken before any cancer treatment. The sequence came from a female donor over 55 with stage I lung adenocarcinoma. The genes are TRBV19 and TRBJ1-4; 7 positions agree with TRBD1. The CDR3 bases are TGTGCCAGTAGTTTCGGAGGGGGCGCGGGGGAAAAACTGTTTTTT. It specifies CASSFGGGAGEKLFF. The entire variable domain, with the rest obtained from reference TRBV19 and TRBJ1-4, is as follows: DGGITQSPKYLFRKEGQNVTLSCEQNLNHDAMYWYRQDPGQGLRLIYYSQIVNDFQKGDIAEGYSVSREKKESFPLTVTSAQKNPTAFYLCASSFGGGAGEKLFFGSGTQLSVL.